One and the same sample provided the 21 T cell receptor beta chains below, sequenced in a study of relationships among human T cell subsets (dated by TCRdb to the early 2010s). Receptor amplification or capture employed multiplex PCR. These reads were obtained on a 454 GS FLX. TCR alpha and beta CDR3 regions were amplified from mRNA by semiquantitative ARM-PCR. In ARM-PCR, tagged nested gene-specific primers were used first, and communal superprimers then performed exponential amplification. TCRdb trimmed the raw reads at Q25, called clones with MiXCR and kept productive beta chains. Rows matching on CDR3 protein sequence are summarized as one entry with the most common DNA and genes. The sample data list fewer than 18,000 distinct CDR3 sequences, and around 62% of these were observed just once. The ten most abundant clones make up under 40% of the sample. Sequencing was carried out using total T cells sorted from blood. The sample's cell subset or site label, decoded: CD3+ T cells in general. The receptors shown here come from a man aged 40-55 years in good health.

The count of this clonotype is one. The V and J genes are TRBV20-1 and TRBJ2-1, with TRBD2 matching over 11 bases. The germline V gene has CDR1 DFQATT and CDR2 SNEGSKA (reference sequence). Trimming removed 5 bases from V and 4 bases from J; junction bases left unmatched: 10. The CDR3 spans 16 residues. This CDR3 reads CSAVGLGLADYNEQFF. The CDR3 coding sequence is TGCAGTGCTGTAGGGCTGGGACTAGCGGATTACAATGAGCAGTTCTTC.

The chain employs TRBV11-2 and TRBJ2-7; D not resolved. V lost 4 bases, J lost 1 base, and 5 bases lay in between. The CDR3 spans 12 residues. CDR1 and CDR2 from the germline V gene are SGHAT and FQNNGV. Written as DNA, the CDR3 is TGTGCCAGCAGCTCGCGGTCCTACGAGCAGTACTTC. Translated, it gives CASSSRSYEQYF.

This clonotype has just a few counts. The chain joins TRBV5-1 to TRBJ2-7; D uncertain. The length of the CDR3 is 12 residues. V lost 4 bases, J lost 1 base, and 6 bases lay in between. The germline V gene encodes CDR1 SGHRS and CDR2 YFSETQ. The CDR3 DNA is TGCGCCAGCAGCGCCTCGTCCTACGAGCAGTACTTC. Translated: CASSASSYEQYF.

This chain links TRBV24-1 with TRBJ1-1, with 8 bases that match TRBD1. Germline trimming cut 5 bases from V and 1 base from J; bases unmatched to any gene: 5. Germline lookup yields CDR1 KGHDR and CDR2 SFDVKD. This CDR3 spans 15 amino acids. For the CDR3, the DNA is TGTGCCACCAGTGCCCGACAGGGGCCGAACACTGAAGCTTTCTTT. It translates to CATSARQGPNTEAFF.

There are a few counts of this clonotype. The rearrangement uses TRBV10-3 and TRBJ1-6, with D uncertain. CDR3 length equals 14 residues. Per the germline V gene, CDR1 is ENHRY and CDR2 is SYGVKD. Between the trimmed V and J ends, which lost 2 bases and 7 bases, there was a span of 9 bases. The CDR3 DNA is TGTGCCATCAGTGAGGAGGGTTGGAATTCACCCCTCCACTTT. Protein sequence: CAISEEGWNSPLHF.

This chain joins TRBV7-8 and TRBJ2-3, with a possible D match to TRBD2 (5 bases). V lost 2 bases and J lost 6, with 18 bases in between. The CDR3 loop spans 16 amino acids. Germline-derived CDR1 and CDR2 are SGHVS and FQNEAQ. The CDR3 DNA sequence: TGTGCCAGCAGCTTAAGGTCAGCGGCTACCCCCGATACGCAGTATTTT. This encodes CASSLRSAATPDTQYF.

This clonotype was seen only once. The chain is built from TRBV5-1 and TRBJ1-1; D is uncertain. The CDR3 covers 13 residues. CDR1 is SGHRS and CDR2 is YFSETQ in the germline V gene. The V and J ends lost 4 bases and 4 bases respectively, with 11 bases between them. The CDR3 DNA is TGCGCCAGCAGCGCAAAGGAGGGCACTGAAGCTTTCTTT. Translation: CASSAKEGTEAFF.

This clonotype was seen a handful of times. The chain employs TRBV29-1 and TRBJ2-3; D is ambiguous. The V gene lost 4 bases and the J gene lost 1 base, with 6 bases spanning the gap. This CDR3 spans 12 amino acids. Germline loops: CDR1 SQVTM, CDR2 ANQGSEA. For the CDR3, the DNA is TGCAGCGTTGCCAGCGGCACAGATACGCAGTATTTT. Protein product: CSVASGTDTQYF.

In its sample, this clonotype was seen a few times. The V call is TRBV12-3 or TRBV12-4, the J call TRBJ2-1; 9 nucleotides agree with TRBD2. CDR3 size: 14 residues. The V segment lost 3 bases and the J segment 6 bases; nucleotides outside the gene matches: 3. The CDR3 DNA reads as TGTGCCAGCAGTTTTAGCGGGAGTAGCAATGAGCAGTTCTTC. Protein product: CASSFSGSSNEQFF.

The CDR3 protein is CASRRKGTEAFF. CDR3 nucleotide sequence: TGTGCCAGCCGGAGGAAGGGGACTGAAGCTTTCTTT. The chain employs TRBV28 and TRBJ1-1; possibly TRBD1 for D (5 bases). The ends were cut back, 8 bases at V and 5 bases at J, with 12 bases in the middle. Per germline, CDR1 MDHEN and CDR2 SYDVKM. There are 12 residues in the CDR3.

The chain uses TRBV28 and TRBJ1-1, with 8 bases aligning to TRBD1. V dropped 5 bases and J dropped 5; count of bases not matched to a gene: 10. The CDR3 consists of 15 residues. Germline V gene sequence: CDR1 MDHEN, CDR2 SYDVKM. CDR3 in amino acids: CASSASTGVKTEAFF. For the CDR3, the DNA is TGTGCCAGCAGTGCCTCGACAGGGGTCAAGACTGAAGCTTTCTTT.

In this sample, this clonotype turned up once. The chain has TRBV19 and TRBJ1-5, with 10 bases that match TRBD1. The CDR3 consists of 15 residues. Trimming removed 6 bases from V and 6 bases from J; junction bases left unmatched: 8. From germline, CDR1 is LNHDA and CDR2 SQIVND (reference sequence). The CDR3 loop is CASRATGGIAQPQHF. DNA for the CDR3: TGTGCCAGTAGGGCGACAGGGGGCATTGCTCAGCCCCAGCATTTT.

The gene calls are TRBV6-5 and TRBJ2-7; D could derive from TRBD1 or TRBD2 (7 bases each). The length of the CDR3 is 13 residues. V lost 7 bases and J lost 6, with 16 bases in between. Germline lookup yields CDR1 MNHEY and CDR2 SVGAGI. The CDR3 nucleotides read TGTGCCAGCAACTCGGGACAGCGGGGCGAGCAGTACTTC. Amino acids: CASNSGQRGEQYF.

This clonotype showed up just a few times. V is TRBV29-1 and J is TRBJ2-3; 8 positions agree with TRBD1. Germline V lookup: CDR1 SQVTM, CDR2 ANQGSEA. The CDR3 loop spans 14 amino acids. With 5 bases clipped from V and 0 bases from J, the junction kept 4 bases outside the gene matches. The CDR3 sequence: CSVTQGASTDTQYF. CDR3 in DNA: TGCAGCGTTACCCAGGGGGCTAGCACAGATACGCAGTATTTT.

V usage is TRBV11-2 and J usage is TRBJ2-3; D is possibly TRBD2 (5 bases). Per the germline V gene, CDR1 is SGHAT and CDR2 is FQNNGV. Deletions cut 2 bases from V and 11 bases from J, with 14 bases between. CDR3 length equals 13 residues. The CDR3 nucleotides are TGTGCCAGCAGCTTACGCGGGCCAGATCTGCAGTATTTT. This translates into CASSLRGPDLQYF. Filled out from reference TRBV11-2 and TRBJ2-3, the complete variable domain reads EAGVAQSPRYKIIEKRQSVAFWCNPISGHATLYWYQQILGQGPKLLIQFQNNGVVDDSQLPKDRFSAERLKGVDSTLKIQPAKLEDSAVYLCASSLRGPDLQYFGPGTRLTVL.

The chain joins TRBV6-6 to TRBJ2-1; 10 nucleotides line up with TRBD2. In germline, CDR1 is MNHNY, CDR2 SVGAGI (reference sequence). V shed 5 bases and J 4 bases; nucleotides not matched to a gene: 8. The length of the CDR3 is 16 residues. This chain's CDR3 is CASSPGGLAVYNEQFF. Here the CDR3 DNA reads TGTGCCAGCAGTCCGGGAGGACTAGCGGTATACAATGAGCAGTTCTTC.

The rearrangement links TRBV12-3 or TRBV12-4 to TRBJ2-7, with TRBD2 identical over 10 bases. The V segment lost 5 bases and the J segment 7 bases; nucleotides outside the gene matches: 5. This CDR3 has 13 residues. CDR3 protein: CASSPPGLAEQYF. CDR3 nucleotide sequence: TGTGCCAGCAGTCCACCGGGACTAGCGGAGCAGTACTTC.

V is TRBV28 and J is TRBJ2-1; D is uncertain. The CDR3 totals 14 residues. From germline, CDR1 is MDHEN and CDR2 SYDVKM. V was cut by 5 bases and J by 4 bases, with 12 bases left in between. CDR3 nucleotides: TGTGCCAGCAGTCAATACAGCAGATACAATGAGCAGTTCTTC. It codes for CASSQYSRYNEQFF. The full variable domain, with the rest looked up from reference TRBV28 and TRBJ2-1, is DVKVTQSSRYLVKRTGEKVFLECVQDMDHENMFWYRQDPGLGLRLIYFSYDVKMKEKGDIPEGYSVSREKKERFSLILESASTNQTSMYLCASSQYSRYNEQFFGPGTRLTVL.

V usage is TRBV4-1 and J usage is TRBJ1-5; maybe TRBD1 (6 bases). Germline-derived CDR1 and CDR2 are MGHRA and YSYEKL. Trimming pared 5 bases from V and 3 bases from J, leaving 14 bases between. The CDR3 length is 15 residues. The CDR3 loop is CASSEGDSDNQPQHF. CDR3 bases: TGCGCCAGCAGCGAGGGGGATTCGGACAATCAGCCCCAGCATTTT.

The genes are TRBV5-8 and TRBJ2-1; unclear D gene. CDR3 size: 13 residues. Germline CDR1 SGHTS, CDR2 YDEGEE. Trimming shortened V by 8 bases and J by 4 bases, and 13 bases separated the two germline ends. Written as DNA, the CDR3 is TGTGCCAGTAGGTTTGTAGGTTACAATGAGCAGTTCTTC. The encoded protein is CASRFVGYNEQFF. Filled out from reference TRBV5-8 and TRBJ2-1, the complete variable domain reads EAGVTQSPTHLIKTRGQQATLRCSPISGHTSVYWYQQALGLGLQFLLWYDEGEERNRGNFPPRFSGRQFPNYSSELNVNALELEDSALYLCASRFVGYNEQFFGPGTRLTVL.

The V gene is TRBV6-4, the J gene TRBJ1-1; D gene unclear. From germline, CDR1 is MRHNA and CDR2 SNTAGT. Deletions cut 8 bases from V and 4 bases from J, with 14 bases between. This CDR3 is 13 amino acids long. CDR3 amino acids: CASSIDGSTEAFF. CDR3 sequence (DNA): TGTGCCAGCTCAATCGACGGTTCCACTGAAGCTTTCTTT.